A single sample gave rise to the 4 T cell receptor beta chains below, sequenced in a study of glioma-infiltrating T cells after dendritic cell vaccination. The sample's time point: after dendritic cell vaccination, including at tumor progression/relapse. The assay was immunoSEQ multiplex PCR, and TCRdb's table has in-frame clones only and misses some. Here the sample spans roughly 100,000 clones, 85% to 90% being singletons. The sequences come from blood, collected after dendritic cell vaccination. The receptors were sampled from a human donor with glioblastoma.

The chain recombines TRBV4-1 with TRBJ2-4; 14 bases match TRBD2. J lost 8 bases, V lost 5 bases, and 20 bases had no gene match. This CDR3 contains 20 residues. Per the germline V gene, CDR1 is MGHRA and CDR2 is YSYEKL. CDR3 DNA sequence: TGCGCCAGCAGCACTCCTTCCGGGACTAGCGGGAGCGGCTTCCAGGACATTCAGTACTTC. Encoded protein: CASSTPSGTSGSGFQDIQYF.

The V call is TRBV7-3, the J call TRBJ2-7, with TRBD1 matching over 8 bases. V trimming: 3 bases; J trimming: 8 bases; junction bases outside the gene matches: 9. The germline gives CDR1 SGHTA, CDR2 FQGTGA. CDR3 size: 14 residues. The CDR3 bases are TGTGCCAGCAGCTTGGGGACAGGTCCTACGAAGCAGTACTTC. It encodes CASSLGTGPTKQYF.

This CDR3 reads CAWHRTEVNTEAFF. CDR3 DNA sequence: TGTGCCTGGCACAGGACAGAGGTGAACACTGAAGCTTTCTTT. The chain combines TRBV30 with TRBJ1-1, with a weak D call TRBD1 (6 bases). The V gene's germline CDR1 is GTSNPN and CDR2 SVGIG (reference sequence). Trimming took 5 bases from V and 0 from J, leaving 13 bases between them. The CDR3 consists of 14 residues.

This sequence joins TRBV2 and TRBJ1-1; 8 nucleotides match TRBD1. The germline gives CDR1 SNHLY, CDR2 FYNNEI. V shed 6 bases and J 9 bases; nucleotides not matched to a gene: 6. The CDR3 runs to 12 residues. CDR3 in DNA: TGTGCCAGCAGCGCGGACAGGGCGAAAGCTTTCTTT. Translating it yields CASSADRAKAFF.